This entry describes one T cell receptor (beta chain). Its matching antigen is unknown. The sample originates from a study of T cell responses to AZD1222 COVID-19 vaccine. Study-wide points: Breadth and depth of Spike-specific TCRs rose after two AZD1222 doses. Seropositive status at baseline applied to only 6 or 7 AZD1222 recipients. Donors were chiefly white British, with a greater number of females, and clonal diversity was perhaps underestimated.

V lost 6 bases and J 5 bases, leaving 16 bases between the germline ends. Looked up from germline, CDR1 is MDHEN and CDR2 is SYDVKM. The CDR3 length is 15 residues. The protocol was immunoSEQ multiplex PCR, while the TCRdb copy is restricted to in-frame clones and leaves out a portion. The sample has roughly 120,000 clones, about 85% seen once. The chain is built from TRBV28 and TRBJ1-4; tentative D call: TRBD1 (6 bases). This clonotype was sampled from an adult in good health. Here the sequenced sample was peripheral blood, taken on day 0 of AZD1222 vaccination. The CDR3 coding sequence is TGTGCCAGCAGCCCGAGGGGAGGGGGGAATGAAAAACTGTTTTTT. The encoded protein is CASSPRGGGNEKLFF.